This T cell receptor (beta chain) was found in a study of cytomegalovirus exposure and HLA in healthy donors. 13 Jbeta primers and 60 Vbeta primers were used for the PCR. Clones were read by immunoSEQ multiplex PCR, and TCRdb kept only the in-frame ones, dropping some. The sample includes 200,000 or so clones. CDR1 is SNHLY, CDR2 FYNNEI, per germline. Losses at the gene ends were 7 bases for V and 3 bases for J; bases not matched to a gene: 4. The CDR3 sequence is 14 residues long. V usage is TRBV2 and J usage is TRBJ1-1; the match to TRBD1 covers 11 bases. Material: PBMCs. The clonotype originates from a boy aged 5-17 years in good health and CMV-seronegative. The CDR3 region is CASIRDRGDTEAFF. The CDR3 DNA is TGTGCCAGCATTCGGGACAGGGGGGACACTGAAGCTTTCTTT.